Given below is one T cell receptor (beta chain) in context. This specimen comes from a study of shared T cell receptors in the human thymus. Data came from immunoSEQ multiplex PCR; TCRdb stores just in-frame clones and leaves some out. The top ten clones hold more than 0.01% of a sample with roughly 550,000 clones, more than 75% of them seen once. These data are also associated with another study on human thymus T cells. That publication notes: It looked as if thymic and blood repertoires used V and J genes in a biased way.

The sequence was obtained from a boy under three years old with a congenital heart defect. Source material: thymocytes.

CDR3 sequence reads: CASSPRRRGRAYEQYF. The CDR3 DNA reads as TGTGCCAGCAGCCCCCGCCGCCGCGGGAGGGCCTACGAGCAGTACTTC. J is TRBJ2-7 and V is TRBV5-6; 9 nucleotides match TRBD2. The V gene end was trimmed by 4 bases and the J gene end by 2 bases; junction bases not matched to a gene: 10. Germline assignment: CDR1 SGHDT and CDR2 YYEEEE. The CDR3 spans 16 residues.